This T cell receptor beta chain was sequenced in a study of response to subunit inactivated influenza vaccine. Study outcomes and limitations: Authors suggested each seasonal flu vaccination may recruit only limited numbers of new T cells.

This clonotype was counted only a few times. Its specificity is not known. TCRdb re-called the RT-PCR reads through MiXCR, storing one row per CDR3 protein. This sample has around 540,000 distinct CDR3 sequences, with over 9.5% found just once. The material sequenced was PBMCs from blood, taken on the day of vaccination. This TCR was recovered from a man aged 50 to 59 who received an inactivated influenza vaccine.

This CDR3 is CASSQDVGTYNEQFF. The DNA of the CDR3 is TGTGCCAGCAGCCAAGACGTCGGTACCTACAATGAGCAGTTCTTC. The chain recombines TRBV11-2 with TRBJ2-1; D not certain. The germline CDR1 and CDR2 sequences are SGHAT and FQNNGV. This CDR3 region has 15 residues. V lost 5 bases and J lost 2, with 13 bases in between.